What follows are 26 T cell receptor beta chains derived from one specimen sequenced in a study of blood T cell repertoires in COVID-19. Only in-frame clones appear in the TCRdb table, and some are missing; sequencing was by immunoSEQ multiplex PCR. The sample has 300,000 to 350,000 clones; around nine tenths are singletons. Sequenced: peripheral blood. Receptors were obtained from a woman aged 60-70 years with COVID-19, enrolled during active disease.

In nucleotides, the CDR3 is TGTGCCAGCAGGACCCGGGACAGGGTATCCGGGGAGCTGTTTTTT. Its translation: CASRTRDRVSGELFF. This chain joins TRBV28 and TRBJ2-2, with 9 nucleotides matching TRBD1. V was pared by 6 bases and J by 6 bases, with 8 bases of the junction left unmatched. Germline V gives CDR1 MDHEN, CDR2 SYDVKM. The length of the CDR3 is 15 residues. Using reference TRBV28 and TRBJ2-2 for the parts outside the CDR3, the full variable domain is DVKVTQSSRYLVKRTGEKVFLECVQDMDHENMFWYRQDPGLGLRLIYFSYDVKMKEKGDIPEGYSVSREKKERFSLILESASTNQTSMYLCASRTRDRVSGELFFGEGSRLTVL.

CDR3 sequence: CASSEAPINYGYTF. The DNA for the CDR3 is TGTGCCAGCAGTGAAGCGCCTATCAACTATGGCTACACCTTC. J is TRBJ1-2 and V is TRBV2, with D uncertain. The germline gives CDR1 SNHLY, CDR2 FYNNEI. The ends were cut back, 0 bases at V and 2 bases at J, with 7 bases in the middle. The CDR3 runs 14 residues.

The chain carries TRBV6-5 and TRBJ1-6; D might be TRBD1 (5 bases). CDR1 and CDR2 (germline): MNHEY, SVGAGI. The CDR3 is 14 residues long. Trimming cost V 7 bases and J 5 bases, with 12 bases left between them. CDR3 amino acids: CASNVGGDNSPLHF. CDR3 nucleotides: TGTGCCAGCAACGTGGGGGGGGATAATTCACCCCTCCACTTT.

About this clone: The same CDR3 arises from other DNA sequences in this sample as well. The V gene is TRBV11-3, the J gene TRBJ1-1; D is possibly TRBD1 (5 bases). CDR3 size: 13 residues. The germline V gene encodes CDR1 SGHNT and CDR2 YENEEA. Trimming left V 2 bases short and J 1 base short, with 5 bases between. The chain's CDR3 is CASSLTGNTEAFF. The CDR3 DNA reads as TGTGCCAGCAGCTTAACAGGGAACACTGAAGCTTTCTTT.

The chain has TRBV6-6 and TRBJ1-4, with TRBD1 matching 7 bases. Germline V lookup: CDR1 MNHNY, CDR2 SVGAGI (reference sequence). This CDR3 contains 14 residues. Trimming removed 6 bases from V and 4 bases from J; junction bases left unmatched: 5. The CDR3 region has the DNA TGTGCCAGCAGATCCGGGACAGTTAATGAAAAACTGTTTTTT. The encoded protein is CASRSGTVNEKLFF.

The chain carries TRBV2 and TRBJ1-5; D is uncertain. Trimming stripped 4 bases from V and 9 bases from J, with 19 bases between. This CDR3 region has 15 residues. Germline CDR1 reads SNHLY; CDR2 reads FYNNEI. The CDR3 protein is CASSVAAATFSPQHF. CDR3 nucleotides: TGTGCCAGCAGTGTGGCGGCAGCCACTTTTTCGCCCCAGCATTTT. Supplemented by reference TRBV2 and TRBJ1-5, the full variable domain reads EPEVTQTPSHQVTQMGQEVILRCVPISNHLYFYWYRQILGQKVEFLVSFYNNEISEKSEIFDDQFSVERPDGSNFTLKIRSTKLEDSAMYFCASSVAAATFSPQHFGDGTRLSIL.

The chain uses TRBV10-2 and TRBJ1-5, with a tentative D call TRBD1 (5 bases). In germline, CDR1 is WSHSY, CDR2 SAAADI. The V end lost 1 base, the J end lost 2 bases, and 9 bases lay between the germline ends. This CDR3 is built from 15 residues. CDR3 nucleotide sequence: TGCGCCAGCAGTGAGTTGTTAGGGGGCAATCAGCCCCAGCATTTT. Encoded protein: CASSELLGGNQPQHF.

V gene TRBV18 combines with J gene TRBJ1-1; the D is unclear. Germline-derived CDR1 and CDR2 are KGHSH and LQKENI. The CDR3 length is 12 residues. Deletions cut 3 bases from V and 3 bases from J, with 5 bases between. CDR3 sequence (DNA): TGTGCCAGCTCACCTGGAGACACTGAAGCTTTCTTT. It is translated as CASSPGDTEAFF.

This chain uses TRBV19 with TRBJ2-3; 8 bases align to TRBD1. The CDR3 spans 13 residues. The V gene's germline CDR1 is LNHDA and CDR2 SQIVND (reference sequence). The J segment lost 1 base and the V segment lost 6 bases, leaving 0 bases of the junction unmatched. CDR3 loop: CASRDRGTDTQYF. As DNA, the CDR3 is TGTGCCAGTAGGGACAGGGGCACAGATACGCAGTATTTT.

This clone was observed once. V gene TRBV25-1 combines with J gene TRBJ1-1; TRBD1 matches 8 bases. CDR1 and CDR2 from the germline V gene are MGHDK and SYGVNS. With V trimmed by 4 bases and J by 9 bases, 13 bases remained unmatched. The CDR3 consists of 15 residues. CDR3 in amino acids: CASSGPTGAILKAFF. The CDR3 DNA reads TGTGCCAGCAGTGGCCCGACAGGGGCTATCCTGAAAGCTTTCTTT.

The chain carries TRBV6-5 and TRBJ2-7; D possibly corresponds to TRBD1 (8 bases). The CDR3 runs to 15 residues. Trimming took 7 bases from V and 3 from J, leaving 19 bases between them. The germline gives CDR1 MNHEY, CDR2 SVGAGI. This chain's CDR3 is CASISGGTGCYEQYF. The CDR3 nucleotides read TGTGCCAGCATCTCCGGGGGGACAGGCTGCTACGAGCAGTACTTC.

This chain links TRBV5-6 with TRBJ1-1, with 8 positions matching TRBD1. The CDR3 extends over 15 amino acids. V lost 5 bases to trimming and J lost 0 bases; unmatched junction nucleotides: 6. The germline gives CDR1 SGHDT, CDR2 YYEEEE. CDR3 in amino acids: CASRGDRGLNTEAFF. The CDR3 DNA follows: TGTGCCAGCAGAGGCGACAGGGGATTGAACACTGAAGCTTTCTTT.

The chain links TRBV9 to TRBJ2-7; the match to TRBD2 covers 9 bases. The length of the CDR3 is 18 residues. From germline, CDR1 is SGDLS and CDR2 YYNGEE. Trimming cost V 0 bases and J 0 bases; bases outside gene matches: 10. The CDR3: CASSVGGSGGPSSYEQYF. The CDR3 DNA reads as TGTGCCAGCAGCGTAGGTGGTAGCGGGGGCCCAAGCTCCTACGAGCAGTACTTC.

The rearrangement links TRBV6-5 to TRBJ2-3; tentatively, D is TRBD2 (6 bases). The ends were cut back, 0 bases at V and 5 bases at J, with 15 bases in the middle. Germline CDR1 MNHEY, CDR2 SVGAGI. This CDR3 is 16 amino acids long. This chain's CDR3 is CASSYSKLAGRDTQYF. As DNA, the CDR3 is TGTGCCAGCAGTTACTCGAAACTAGCTGGAAGAGATACGCAGTATTTT.

The chain employs TRBV7-8 and TRBJ1-3; D unresolved. Trimming shortened V by 4 bases and J by 4 bases, and 8 bases separated the two germline ends. The CDR3 length is 13 residues. Looked up from germline, CDR1 is SGHVS and CDR2 is FQNEAQ. The CDR3 region has the DNA TGTGCCAGCAGCTCCCTCCTCGGAAACACCATATATTTT. Its protein product is CASSSLLGNTIYF. Using reference TRBV7-8 and TRBJ1-3 for the parts outside the CDR3, the full variable domain is GAGVSQSPRYKVAKRGQDVALRCDPISGHVSLFWYQQALGQGPEFLTYFQNEAQLDKSGLPSDRFFAERPEGSVSTLKIQRTQQEDSAVYLCASSSLLGNTIYFGEGSWLTVV.

The chain joins TRBV5-1 to TRBJ1-3; 8 positions agree with TRBD1. The CDR3 length is 17 residues. V lost 7 bases to trimming and J lost 1 base; unmatched junction nucleotides: 13. CDR1 and CDR2 (germline): SGHRS, YFSETQ. The CDR3 loop reads CASSFTGGRHSGNTIYF. For the CDR3, the DNA is TGCGCCAGCTCATTCACAGGGGGACGGCATTCTGGAAACACCATATATTTT. The full variable domain, completed using reference TRBV5-1 and TRBJ1-3, is KAGVTQTPRYLIKTRGQQVTLSCSPISGHRSVSWYQQTPGQGLQFLFEYFSETQRNKGNFPGRFSGRQFSNSRSEMNVSTLELGDSALYLCASSFTGGRHSGNTIYFGEGSWLTVV.

This clone has just one count. The J gene is TRBJ2-5, the V gene TRBV5-4; a weak D match, TRBD1 (6 bases). The V end was cut by 3 bases, the J end by 7 bases, with 25 bases between. The germline CDR1 and CDR2 sequences are SGHNT and YYREEE (reference sequence). This CDR3 comprises 17 residues. The CDR3 nucleotides are TGTGCCAGCAGCTCCCCAATGCAGGGGCCAGGAAGAAGGACCCAGTACTTC. Amino acid sequence: CASSSPMQGPGRRTQYF.

The chain carries TRBV15 and TRBJ1-5, with D uncertain. In germline, CDR1 is LNHNV, CDR2 YYDKDF (reference sequence). CDR3 length: 18 residues. V lost 1 base and J lost 0, with 16 bases in between. The DNA of the CDR3 is TGTGCCACCAGCAGAGGGGTAGGAGTTATATATAGCAATCAGCCCCAGCATTTT. Amino acids: CATSRGVGVIYSNQPQHF.

The count of this clone is one. The chain employs TRBV15 and TRBJ2-6, with 7 bases aligning to TRBD2. The CDR3 spans 15 residues. The junction had 4 bases not matched to a gene; V was cut back by 8 bases and J by 0 bases. CDR1 and CDR2 from the germline V gene are LNHNV and YYDKDF (reference sequence). CDR3 in amino acids: CATGRGGSGANVLTF. CDR3 nucleotides: TGTGCCACCGGGAGGGGCGGCTCTGGGGCCAACGTCCTGACTTTC.

The rearrangement uses TRBV5-1 and TRBJ2-4; TRBD1 matches 10 bases. From germline, CDR1 is SGHRS and CDR2 YFSETQ. J gave up 1 base and V 3 bases, and 16 bases lay outside the gene matches. This CDR3 has 20 residues. CDR3 protein: CASSWTPLTGGDFAKNIQYF. The DNA for the CDR3 is TGCGCCAGCAGCTGGACCCCGTTGACAGGGGGCGACTTTGCCAAAAACATTCAGTACTTC.

Here the CDR3 reads CASRPGQLGSPLHF. The DNA for the CDR3 is TGTGCCAGCAGGCCGGGACAACTCGGTTCACCCCTCCACTTT. V gene TRBV28 combines with J gene TRBJ1-6, with D possibly being TRBD1 (6 bases). From germline, CDR1 is MDHEN and CDR2 SYDVKM. CDR3 length equals 14 residues. The V gene lost 6 bases and the J gene lost 9 bases, with 15 bases spanning the gap.

This chain links TRBV6-5 with TRBJ1-2; 9 bases map to TRBD1. This CDR3 is 12 amino acids long. V trimming: 7 bases; J trimming: 8 bases; junction bases outside the gene matches: 5. The germline V gene has CDR1 MNHEY and CDR2 SVGAGI. The CDR3 sequence: CASKPGQGGYTF. CDR3 sequence (DNA): TGTGCCAGCAAACCCGGACAGGGGGGCTACACCTTC.

The V gene is TRBV4-1, the J gene TRBJ2-4, with 8 positions matching TRBD2. The CDR3 sequence is 15 residues long. The germline V gene encodes CDR1 MGHRA and CDR2 YSYEKL. J gave up 5 bases and V 1 base, and 4 bases lay outside the gene matches. The CDR3 nucleotides read TGCGCCAGCAGCCAAGGCGGGGGGCGCGAAAACATTCAGTACTTC. Amino acids: CASSQGGGRENIQYF.

The genes are TRBV11-3 and TRBJ2-2, with D perhaps matching TRBD1 (6 bases). The CDR3 is 15 amino acids. Germline V gene sequence: CDR1 SGHNT, CDR2 YENEEA. The V gene lost 1 base and the J gene lost 3 bases, with 9 bases spanning the gap. In DNA form, the CDR3 reads TGTGCCAGCAGCTTAGTTCAGGGGTACACCGGGGAGCTGTTTTTT. This gives the protein CASSLVQGYTGELFF.

The chain links TRBV10-1 to TRBJ2-7, with TRBD1 as a possible D gene (6 bases). The CDR3 contains 14 residues. The ends were cut back, 10 bases at V and 0 bases at J, with 16 bases in the middle. CDR1 WNHNN and CDR2 SYGVQD come from the germline V gene (reference sequence). The CDR3 nucleotides read TGCGCCACAACCACAGGGTGGTCCTCCTACGAGCAGTACTTC. Translated, it gives CATTTGWSSYEQYF.

CDR3 nucleotide sequence: TGTGCCAGCAGCTTCGACAGTAATGAAAAACTGTTTTTT. It specifies CASSFDSNEKLFF. The chain is built from TRBV7-6 and TRBJ1-4; maybe TRBD1 (5 bases). In germline, CDR1 is SGHVS, CDR2 FNYEAQ. The CDR3 has 13 amino acids. V dropped 3 bases and J dropped 4 bases, with 6 bases sitting between them.